This TCR beta chain was recovered during a study of cytomegalovirus exposure and HLA in healthy donors. For this clone: Its antigen is as yet unknown. The sample has other DNA sequences that encode this CDR3 too.

The primer mix had 60 Vbeta and 13 Jbeta primers. Repertoires were generated with immunoSEQ multiplex PCR, while TCRdb's copy carries only in-frame clones and drops some. The data show fewer than 250,000 clones, 80% seen once. Study findings and constraints: The investigators catalogued 150 or so TCR beta chains as cytomegalovirus-associated. For most TCR beta V segments, an earlier analysis put the productive rate at about 87% or about 30% of the time.

Trimming shortened V by 8 bases and J by 2 bases, and 9 bases separated the two germline ends. This CDR3 has 12 residues. Germline V gene lookup returns CDR1 MNHEY and CDR2 SVGAGI. This receptor was taken from a woman aged 40-49 years in good health and CMV-seronegative. Sequencing used PBMCs. The rearrangement links TRBV6-5 to TRBJ1-1, with D tentatively TRBD1 (5 bases). This chain's CDR3 is CASSQGNTEAFF. The CDR3 nucleotides read TGTGCCAGCTCCCAGGGTAACACTGAAGCTTTCTTT.